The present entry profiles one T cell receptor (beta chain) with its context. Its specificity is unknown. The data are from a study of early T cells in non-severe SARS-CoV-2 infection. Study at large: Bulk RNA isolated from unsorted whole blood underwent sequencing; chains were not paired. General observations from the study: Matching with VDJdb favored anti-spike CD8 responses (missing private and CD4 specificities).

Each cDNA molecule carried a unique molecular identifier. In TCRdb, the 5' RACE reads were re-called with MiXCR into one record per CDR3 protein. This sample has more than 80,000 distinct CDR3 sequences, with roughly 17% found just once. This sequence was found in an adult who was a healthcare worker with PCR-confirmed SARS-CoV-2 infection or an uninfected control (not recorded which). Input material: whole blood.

This CDR3 reads CASSLRGRGYTF. Here the CDR3 DNA reads TGTGCCAGCAGTTTACGAGGTAGAGGCTACACCTTC. V and J are TRBV28 and TRBJ1-2, with D uncertain. The germline V gene has CDR1 MDHEN and CDR2 SYDVKM. The germline V and J ends were trimmed by 2 bases and 8 bases, with 9 bases remaining between them. The CDR3 is made up of 12 amino acids.